The clone carrying this TCR beta chain came up a few times. Antigen: not known. RNA transcripts served as template for amplifying TCR beta CDR3 sequences. HTBI-primed first-round RT-PCR preceded second-round multiplex PCR. TCRdb independently ran MiXCR on the multiplex PCR reads; one entry per CDR3 protein. This sample yields roughly 300,000 distinct CDR3 sequences, of which about a sixth are seen a single time; roughly 12% belongs to the top ten. This sample was included in a study of Graves' ophthalmopathy and Graves' hyperthyroidism. On the study more broadly: Researchers obtained peripheral blood at initial diagnosis, before any treatment had begun.

Germline CDR1 is SGHRS and CDR2 is YFSETQ. Germline trimming cut 7 bases from V and 5 bases from J; bases unmatched to any gene: 8. The CDR3 runs 15 residues. Overall study findings and caveats: Blood shared most expanded thyroid clonotypes above 0.001 frequency.

Specimen: peripheral blood. The clonotype originates from an adult man with Graves' ophthalmopathy. The chain recombines TRBV5-1 with TRBJ2-2, with 10 bases identical to TRBD1. CDR3 bases: TGCGCCAGCTTATTGGGACAGGGGTTTACCGGGGAGCTGTTTTTT. Protein product: CASLLGQGFTGELFF.